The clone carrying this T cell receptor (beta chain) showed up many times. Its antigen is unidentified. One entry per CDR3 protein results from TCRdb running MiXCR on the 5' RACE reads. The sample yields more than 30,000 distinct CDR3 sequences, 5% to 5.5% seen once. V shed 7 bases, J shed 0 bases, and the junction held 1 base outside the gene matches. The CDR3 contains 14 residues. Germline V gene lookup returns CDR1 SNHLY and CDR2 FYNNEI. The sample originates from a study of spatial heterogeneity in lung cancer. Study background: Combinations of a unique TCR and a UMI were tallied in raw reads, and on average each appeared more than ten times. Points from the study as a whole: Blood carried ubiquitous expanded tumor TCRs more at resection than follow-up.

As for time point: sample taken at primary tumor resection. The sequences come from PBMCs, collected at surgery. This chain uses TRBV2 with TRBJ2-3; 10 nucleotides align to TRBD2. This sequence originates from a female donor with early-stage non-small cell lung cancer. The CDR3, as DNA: TGTGCCAGCAAGCGGGGGGGAAGCACAGATACGCAGTATTTT. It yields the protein CASKRGGSTDTQYF.